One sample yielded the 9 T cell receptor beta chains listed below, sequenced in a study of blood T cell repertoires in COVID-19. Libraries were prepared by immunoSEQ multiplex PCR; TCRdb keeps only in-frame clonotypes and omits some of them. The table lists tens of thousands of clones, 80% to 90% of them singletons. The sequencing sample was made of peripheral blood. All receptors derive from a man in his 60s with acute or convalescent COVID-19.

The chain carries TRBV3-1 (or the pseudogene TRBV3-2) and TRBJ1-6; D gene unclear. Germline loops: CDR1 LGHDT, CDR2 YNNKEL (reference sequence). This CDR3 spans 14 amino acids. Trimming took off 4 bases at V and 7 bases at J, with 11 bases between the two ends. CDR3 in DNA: TGTGCCAGCAGCCTTGCCGGCGGGAATTCACCCCTCCACTTT. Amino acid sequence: CASSLAGGNSPLHF.

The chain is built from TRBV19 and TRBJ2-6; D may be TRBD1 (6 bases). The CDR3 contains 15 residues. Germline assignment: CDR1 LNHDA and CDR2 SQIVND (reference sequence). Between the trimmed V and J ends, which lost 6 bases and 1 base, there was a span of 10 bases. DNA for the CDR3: TGTGCCAGTAGGGAACAGGGTTCTGGGGCCAACGTCCTGACTTTC. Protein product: CASREQGSGANVLTF.

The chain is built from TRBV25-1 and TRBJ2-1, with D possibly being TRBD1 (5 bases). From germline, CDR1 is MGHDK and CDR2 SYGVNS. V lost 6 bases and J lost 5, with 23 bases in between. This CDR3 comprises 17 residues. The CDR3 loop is CASSPGSPGKVNNEQFF. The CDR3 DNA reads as TGTGCCAGCAGCCCCGGGTCCCCAGGGAAGGTAAACAATGAGCAGTTCTTC.

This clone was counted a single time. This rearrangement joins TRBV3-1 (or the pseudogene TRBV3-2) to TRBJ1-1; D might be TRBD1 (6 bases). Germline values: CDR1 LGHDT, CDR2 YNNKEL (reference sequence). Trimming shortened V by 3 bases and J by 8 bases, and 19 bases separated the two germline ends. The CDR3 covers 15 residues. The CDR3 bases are TGTGCCAGCAGCCAGGATGAGGGGGGGCAAGGGGAAGCTTTCTTT. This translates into CASSQDEGGQGEAFF.

The CDR3 protein is CSVVSQLGNTIYF. CDR3 in DNA: TGCAGCGTTGTATCACAGCTTGGAAACACCATATATTTT. The chain employs TRBV29-1 and TRBJ1-3; D not certain. This CDR3 region has 13 residues. CDR1 and CDR2 from the germline V gene are SQVTM and ANQGSEA. V dropped 4 bases and J dropped 3 bases, with 10 bases sitting between them. The full variable domain, rest sourced from reference TRBV29-1 and TRBJ1-3, is SAVISQKPSRDICQRGTSLTIQCQVDSQVTMMFWYRQQPGQSLTLIATANQGSEATYESGFVIDKFPISRPNLTFSTLTVSNMSPEDSSIYLCSVVSQLGNTIYFGEGSWLTVV.

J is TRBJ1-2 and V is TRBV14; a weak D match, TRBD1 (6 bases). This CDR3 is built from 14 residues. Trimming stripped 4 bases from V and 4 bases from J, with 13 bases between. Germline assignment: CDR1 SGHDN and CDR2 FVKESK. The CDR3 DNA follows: TGTGCCAGCAGCCCCGCTCTGGGGGCCTATGGCTACACCTTC. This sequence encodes CASSPALGAYGYTF.

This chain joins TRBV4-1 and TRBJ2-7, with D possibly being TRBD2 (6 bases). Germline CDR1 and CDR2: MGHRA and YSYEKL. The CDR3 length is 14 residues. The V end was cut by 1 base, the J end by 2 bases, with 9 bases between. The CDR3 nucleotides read TGCGCCAGCAGCCAAGGGAGGGGAGCCTACGAGCAGTACTTC. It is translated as CASSQGRGAYEQYF.

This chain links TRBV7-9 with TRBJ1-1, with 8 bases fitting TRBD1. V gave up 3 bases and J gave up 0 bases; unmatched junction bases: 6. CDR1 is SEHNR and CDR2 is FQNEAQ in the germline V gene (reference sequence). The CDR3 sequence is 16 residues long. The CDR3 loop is CASSFSGGVMNTEAFF. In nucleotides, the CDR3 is TGTGCCAGCAGCTTTTCAGGGGGCGTAATGAACACTGAAGCTTTCTTT.

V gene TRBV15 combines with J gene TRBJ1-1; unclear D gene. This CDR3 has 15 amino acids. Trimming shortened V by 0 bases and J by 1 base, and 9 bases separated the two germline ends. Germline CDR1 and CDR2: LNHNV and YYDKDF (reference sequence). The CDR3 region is CATSRDLLGNTEAFF. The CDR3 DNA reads TGTGCCACCAGCAGAGATCTACTAGGGAACACTGAAGCTTTCTTT.